This T cell receptor beta chain was profiled in a study of response to subunit inactivated influenza vaccine. TCRdb re-called the RT-PCR reads with MiXCR, one entry per CDR3 protein. The table shows just under 550,000 distinct CDR3 sequences, with approximately 20% occurring only once. The CDR3 is 13 residues long. Germline CDR1 is LGHNA and CDR2 is YSLEER. The V end was cut by 2 bases, the J end by 4 bases, with 8 bases between. The sample was also linked to a second study, of T cells expressing NK-cell markers. That source adds: Synthesis of TCR beta cDNA relied on 5'RACE template switching carrying UMIs. Sorted CD3+CD56+NKG2C+, CD3+CD56+NKG2C- and CD3+CD56-NKG2C+ T-cell subsets were beta-chain profiled. For several donors, the dominant NKG2C+ clonotypes made up about 1.0-8% of their CD8+ T cells. Similarly, these clonotypes led the CD3+CD56-NKG2C+ fraction as well in a few donors.

This sequence joins TRBV4-3 and TRBJ2-5; the D is unclear. The sequencing used CD4+ T cells sorted from PBMCs, collected less than 13 days after vaccination. The source of this sequence is a man over 45 who received an inactivated influenza vaccine. CDR3 nucleotides: TGCGCCAGCAGCCAATTACCGGGAGAGACCCAGTACTTC. Its protein product is CASSQLPGETQYF.